The table lists the clone carrying this TCR beta chain with a few counts. MiXCR, applied by TCRdb to the RACE reads, yields one record per CDR3 protein. The repertoire holds around 56,000 distinct CDR3 sequences, more than 8% seen once, with 9.6% in the top ten. Documented time point: pre-sensitization, week 0. Treatment reported: therapeutic diphenylcyclopropenone sensitization with weekly scalp DPC. The sample originates from a study of human T cells and chemical hapten exposure. This clonotype originated in a middle-aged man with alopecia areata. Some clones in this sample may be carry-over from other donors' samples. The material was whole blood, obtained in connection with sensitization to the hapten diphenylcyclopropenone (DPC).

The CDR3 loop reads CASIKGQEMIYEQYF. DNA of the CDR3: TGTGCCAGCATAAAAGGACAGGAGATGATCTACGAGCAGTACTTC. This chain joins TRBV28 and TRBJ2-7, with 7 bases matching TRBD1. In germline, CDR1 is MDHEN, CDR2 SYDVKM. The length of the CDR3 is 15 residues. The V gene end was trimmed by 7 bases and the J gene end by 3 bases; junction bases not matched to a gene: 12.